This T cell receptor (beta chain) was profiled in a study of T cell repertoires in cytomegalovirus infection (dated by TCRdb to between 2017 and 2020). Concerning the study at large: Because public TCR beta signatures pointed to carriage of CMV infection together with the matching HLA type, the HLA type of each donor mattered for the analysis.

Summary of the overall study and its limitations: The ex vivo response was dominated by HLA-C-restricted CMV-specific TCR beta clonotypes, which also provided the single most frequent clonotype in two of eight donors. In both this cohort and an independent cohort of a few hundred donors, the cumulative frequency of public TCR beta family members distinguished carriers of CMV infection plus the relevant HLA type.

The sequencing machine was an Illumina HiSeq 1500. TCRdb cleaned the public reads at Q25 with fastp, built clones with MiXCR and kept in-frame beta chains. Identical CDR3 proteins give one entry, which carries the most common genes and DNA. The sample yields around 450,000 distinct CDR3 sequences; approximately 30% were counted once. Of the sample, roughly an eighth falls within the top ten clones. Here V drops 6 bases and J drops 3 bases, and the junction holds 6 bases not matched to any gene. The CDR3 goes from the cysteine to the phenylalanine over 14 residues. Only the CDR3 region is kept as DNA, spanning 42 bases read in frame from base 1. CDR1 and CDR2 were assigned from the germline V gene (reference sequence) as DFQATT and SNEGSKA. There are a few counts of this clonotype. It lacks a known antigen. One base away there is no much larger clone; base qualities are not given.

The receptor was derived from a human donor in good health (CMV status not recorded). Some clones in this sample may be carry-over from other donors' samples. Sequencing used PBMCs. Recombination joined TRBV20-1 with TRBJ1-3; TRBD1 aligns with 9 central bases. The CDR3 protein: CSAHPGQGGNTIYF. In nucleotide form, the sequence is TGCAGTGCACACCCGGGACAGGGTGGAAACACCATATATTTT.